This T cell receptor (beta chain) was identified during a study of blood T cell repertoires in COVID-19. This clone was seen a handful of times. Here immunoSEQ multiplex PCR was the method, and the copy in TCRdb shows in-frame clones only, minus some. The sample has about 340,000 clones, 80% to 90% seen once. The sequencing sample was made of peripheral blood. The receptor comes from a man aged 25 to 45 with active or convalescent COVID-19.

The CDR3 DNA reads as TGTGCCAGCAGTTTGATGGGCGGGGCCAATGGCTACACCTTC. Translation: CASSLMGGANGYTF. The V and J genes are TRBV27 and TRBJ1-2; D perhaps matches TRBD1 (5 bases). The germline gives CDR1 MNHEY, CDR2 SMNVEV (reference sequence). This CDR3 is built from 14 residues. Trimming pared 3 bases from V and 6 bases from J, leaving 14 bases between.